The sequence of this T cell receptor (beta chain) was determined in a study of blood T cell repertoires in COVID-19. Study background: T cells, B-cell-depleted T cells, or PBMCs provided the cDNA or gDNA that served as material.

CDR1 LNHDA and CDR2 SQIVND come from the germline V gene (reference sequence). With 6 bases clipped from V and 7 bases from J, the junction kept 11 bases outside the gene matches. CDR3 length equals 15 residues. This clone showed up just once. Profiled with immunoSEQ multiplex PCR; TCRdb holds only in-frame clones, not every one. The repertoire holds a few hundred thousand clones, with 80% to 90% as singletons. All enrollees were roughly 18 to 89 years old and from 25 or so US areas. In assigning cohorts, the study relied on participant-reported clinical history. This clonotype originated in a man younger than 45 with acute COVID-19. The chain has TRBV19 and TRBJ2-1; 8 positions match TRBD1. The material sequenced was PBMCs or T cells enriched from blood (not recorded which). The CDR3 DNA follows: TGTGCCAGTAGCCGACCGGCTCAGGGGGCGAATGAGCAGTTCTTC. Translating it yields CASSRPAQGANEQFF.